This T cell receptor (beta chain) was sequenced in a study of CD8+CD57+ T cells in acquired aplastic anemia. Study in general: Sorted CD4+ and CD8+ cells yielded DNA averaging roughly 3.3 ug.

CDR1 is KGHDR, CDR2 SFDVKD, per germline. V gave up 8 bases and J gave up 1 base, with 7 bases separating them. The CDR3 runs to 12 residues. Flow cytometry had shown expanded CD8+CD57+ cells in the patients chosen for sequencing. Each patient had severe acquired aplastic anemia. The blood sampling took place in patients who had so far received no therapy. Using genomic DNA as the template, TCR beta VDJ and CDR3 profiling was carried out. TCRdb re-called the reads with MiXCR, one entry per CDR3 protein. This sample has under 350,000 distinct CDR3 sequences; about 50% occur once, and the top ten carry roughly 1.2%. This clonotype was detected a few times.

The sample was sorted CD4+, CD8+, or CD8+CD57+ T cells (not recorded which) from PBMCs. The chain combines TRBV24-1 with TRBJ1-1; D remains ambiguous. The clonotype originates from a human donor with aplastic anemia. CDR3: CATKTANTEAFF. Written as DNA, the CDR3 is TGTGCCACCAAGACTGCGAACACTGAAGCTTTCTTT.